This TCR beta chain was found in a study of cytomegalovirus exposure and HLA in healthy donors. Study-wide results and caveats: Within the data, a cluster of highly shared sequence variants was likely a sequencing artifact. Per a later analysis, approximately 16,000 TCR beta sequences showed association with HLA alleles at 0.05 false discovery rate. Later analysis identified a missense DCLRE1C variant that was linked to TCR beta V- and J-gene trimming.

The CDR3 is 13 residues long. Germline CDR1 KGHSH, CDR2 LQKENI. Trimming removed 10 bases from V and 0 bases from J, with 9 bases in between. In the case of this clone: Its antigen is not identified.

A multiplex PCR was run with 60 Vbeta primers and 13 Jbeta primers. Data came from immunoSEQ multiplex PCR; TCRdb stores just in-frame clones and leaves some out. Of about 140,000 clones in the sample, around 77% were seen once. Sample: PBMCs. This clonotype was sampled from a man aged 25 to 45 in good health. This sequence joins TRBV18 and TRBJ1-4; D gene unclear. CDR3 sequence reads: CATARATNEKLFF. The DNA for the CDR3 is TGTGCCACCGCGCGAGCAACTAATGAAAAACTGTTTTTT.